The T cell receptor (beta chain) under discussion was sequenced for a study of CD8 T cells in Susac syndrome. Overall study context: Clinical remission applied to roughly 8 sequenced Susac syndrome patients, and six had active disease.

TEMRA sorting used CD27 and CD45RA to define memory subsets. CD8+ and CD4+ T cells circulating in blood were sequenced for TCR beta. Under recently defined diagnostic criteria, the patients with Susac syndrome qualified as having definite or probable disease. Purification of the CD8+ and CD4+ T cells relied on negative isolation, and TEMRA cells underwent FACS enrichment. V was shortened by 1 base and J by 2 bases, with 7 bases between the two germline ends. This CDR3 is 14 amino acids long. The germline CDR1 and CDR2 sequences are SEHNR and FQNEAQ (reference sequence). RNA amounts of about 0.45 to 1 ug underwent reverse transcription with random hexamers. MiXCR was run by TCRdb on the immunoSEQ multiplex PCR reads, yielding one entry per CDR3 protein. The sample records roughly 2,500 distinct CDR3 sequences, roughly 77% being singletons.

The genes are TRBV7-9 and TRBJ2-3; no reliable D call. The sequence was collected from a human donor with Susac syndrome. The specimen sequenced was CD8+ TEMRA cells from PBMCs. Subset reported: FACS-sorted terminally differentiated effector memory CD8+ T cells re-expressing CD45RA (CD8+ TEMRA). The CDR3 sequence: CASSLGPYTDTQYF. DNA of the CDR3: TGTGCCAGCAGCTTAGGTCCCTACACAGATACGCAGTATTTT.